What follows describes a single TCR beta chain. The antigen is unknown. Germline assignment: CDR1 SGDLS and CDR2 YYNGEE. The CDR3 totals 17 residues. The V and J ends lost 0 bases and 3 bases respectively, with 16 bases between them. Deep level was the assay's run setting. Here immunoSEQ multiplex PCR was the method, and the copy in TCRdb shows in-frame clones only, minus some. The table has around 2,000,000 clones, approximately 95% seen once. Every contributor of samples was a Caucasian grown-up residing in Nashville, Tennessee. This entry comes from a study of shared clonotypes between healthy human individuals. Study-wide background: For every donor, three CD4 naive, three CD4 memory, two CD8 naive and one CD8 memory plates were used.

Findings and limits, study-wide: Sharing of clonotypes among donors was expected to vary with sequencing depth.

The sequence was obtained from a man aged 18 to 35 in good health. This chain joins TRBV9 and TRBJ2-1; D uncertain. Sequencing used naive CD4+ T cells sorted from blood. Subset indicated: CD45RA+ positively selected. The CDR3 region has the DNA TGTGCCAGCAGCGTAGAGTCTAGGAGTCTGCTCTACAATGAGCAGTTCTTC. This sequence encodes CASSVESRSLLYNEQFF.